This T cell receptor beta chain stems from a study of blood T cell repertoires in COVID-19. Study details: Specimens from acute and convalescent COVID-19 originated in the United States, Italy and Spain. T cells, B-cell-depleted T cells, or PBMCs provided the cDNA or gDNA that served as material.

Germline CDR1 reads MNHEY; CDR2 reads SVGAGI. Trimming stripped 6 bases from V and 2 bases from J, with 16 bases between. The CDR3 length is 15 residues. As processed by the authors: How many nucleated cells were present was estimated from reference gene primer amplification. Method: immunoSEQ multiplex PCR; TCRdb's copy keeps in-frame clones and lacks some. V, J and clone size derive from that table, while D and trimming were established from the DNA sequence. The sample lists more than 70,000 clones, about nine tenths seen once, with 4.5% to 5% in the top ten. This rearrangement joins TRBV6-5 to TRBJ1-1; TRBD1 might be the D (6 bases). What was sequenced was peripheral blood. The TCR comes from a middle-aged man with active or convalescent COVID-19. The CDR3 nucleotides read TGTGCCAGCAGGGCCCCCGGGACAATAAACACTGAAGCTTTCTTT. It yields the protein CASRAPGTINTEAFF.